Sequencing of this TCR beta chain was carried out in a study of blood T cell repertoires in COVID-19. Overall study: The origin of the acute and convalescent COVID-19 samples was the United States, Italy and Spain.

This CDR3 is 14 amino acids long. Germline CDR1 reads SQVTM; CDR2 reads ANQGSEA. V trimming: 0 bases; J trimming: 9 bases; junction bases outside the gene matches: 4. Original data processing: From reference gene primer amplification, estimates of nucleated cell counts were derived. Only in-frame clones appear in the TCRdb table, and some are missing; sequencing was by immunoSEQ multiplex PCR. The V and J calls and clone size come from that table; D and trimming were worked out from the DNA. The sample has approximately 120,000 clones, over 80% seen once. This clone was counted only a few times. This receptor was obtained from a man in his sixties with acute or convalescent COVID-19. The V call is TRBV29-1, the J call TRBJ2-1; 11 bases map to TRBD2. Sequencing input: peripheral blood. CDR3 amino acids: CSVEDRTSGFEQFF. The CDR3 nucleotides are TGCAGCGTTGAAGATCGGACTAGCGGGTTTGAGCAGTTCTTC.